This T cell receptor beta chain stems from a study of T cells in localized non-small cell lung cancer. TCRdb's copy holds only in-frame clones and misses some; the assay was immunoSEQ multiplex PCR. The repertoire has 10,000 to 13,000 clones, over 65% of them found once; the top ten carry about 33%. The source material was peripheral blood, sampled before any cancer treatment. The clonotype originates from a male donor at least 60 years old with stage I lung adenocarcinoma.

This CDR3 is CASSFHGGGTEAFF. CDR3 nucleotide sequence: TGTGCCAGCAGCTTCCACGGGGGAGGTACTGAAGCTTTCTTT. The chain uses TRBV7-3 and TRBJ1-1; maybe TRBD1 (5 bases). The CDR3 runs to 14 residues. V lost 3 bases and J lost 5, with 13 bases in between. Germline CDR1 and CDR2: SGHTA and FQGTGA.